The 28 T cell receptor beta chains listed next were all sequenced from one sample in a study of blood T cells in healthy people across ages. Combining a sample-barcoded 5' primer with a J-beta primer mix, a second PCR ran for 7 to 11 cycles. TCRdb used MiXCR to reprocess the 5' RACE reads, holding one entry per CDR3 protein. The sample comprises some 710,000 distinct CDR3 sequences, around a fifth of which are singletons, and around 21% rests with the top ten. The sequenced material came from blood. These receptors all come from a man in his 70s in good health.

The V and J genes are TRBV5-5 and TRBJ2-1, with TRBD2 matching 15 bases. CDR3 size: 17 residues. J gave up 8 bases and V 5 bases, and 11 bases lay outside the gene matches. CDR1 is SGHKS, CDR2 YYEKEE, per germline (reference sequence). CDR3 nucleotides: TGTGCCAGCAGATCACCGGGACTAGCGGGAGGAACCGATGAGCAGTTCTTC. This sequence encodes CASRSPGLAGGTDEQFF.

The V gene is TRBV12-3 or TRBV12-4, the J gene TRBJ2-3; tentatively, D is TRBD2 (6 bases). CDR3 length: 15 amino acids. V lost 7 bases and J lost 0, with 14 bases in between. The CDR3 spells CASNTRGTSTDTQYF. DNA of the CDR3: TGTGCCAGCAACACGCGGGGTACTAGCACAGATACGCAGTATTTT.

The chain's CDR3 is CASSELGYLEQGRGAFF. The CDR3 bases are TGTGCCAGCAGTGAATTGGGATACCTTGAGCAGGGGAGGGGAGCTTTCTTT. The V and J genes are TRBV2 and TRBJ1-1, with D perhaps matching TRBD1 (6 bases). Germline values: CDR1 SNHLY, CDR2 FYNNEI. Trimming stripped 2 bases from V and 10 bases from J, with 26 bases between. The length of the CDR3 is 17 residues.

This rearrangement joins TRBV4-1 to TRBJ2-7; D is ambiguous. CDR3 size: 14 residues. V lost 1 base and J 3 bases, leaving 10 bases between the germline ends. CDR1 is MGHRA and CDR2 is YSYEKL in the germline V gene. Here the CDR3 reads CASSQGLVLYEQYF. The CDR3 DNA follows: TGCGCCAGCAGCCAAGGGCTAGTACTCTACGAGCAGTACTTC.

The chain employs TRBV12-3 or TRBV12-4 and TRBJ2-5; 9 bases are a match to TRBD1. The tail of the sequence fits TRBJ2-1 better, so the J call may be wrong. The CDR3 spans 13 residues. CDR3 nucleotides: TGTGCCAGCAGTTTATGGACAGGGGATGAGCAGTTCTTC. Translation: CASSLWTGDEQFF.

This clonotype has just one count. The V gene is TRBV7-9, the J gene TRBJ1-1; no clear D. Trimming removed 2 bases from V and 6 bases from J, with 16 bases in between. Per the germline V gene, CDR1 is SEHNR and CDR2 is FQNEAQ (reference sequence). CDR3 length equals 15 residues. The CDR3 DNA reads as TGTGCCAGCAGCTTAACCCAGACCGGATTGGCTGAAGCTTTCTTT. Protein product: CASSLTQTGLAEAFF.

In its sample, this clonotype was seen a few times. V usage is TRBV20-1 and J usage is TRBJ2-1, with 14 positions matching TRBD2. The end of the DNA aligns better with TRBJ2-5, so the J call may be wrong. The germline V gene has CDR1 DFQATT and CDR2 SNEGSKA (reference sequence). The CDR3 has 16 amino acids. The CDR3 region is CSARPGTSGSLETQYF. The CDR3 nucleotides are TGCAGTGCACGACCCGGGACTAGCGGGAGTCTAGAGACCCAGTACTTC.

For the CDR3, the DNA is TGTGCCACCAGCAATCCTTACCCAGGTTCTGGGGCCAACGTCCTGACTTTC. Translated, it gives CATSNPYPGSGANVLTF. The rearrangement joins TRBV15 to TRBJ2-6, with D unclear. There are 17 residues in the CDR3. Deletions cut 4 bases from V and 1 base from J, with 14 bases between. Germline assignment: CDR1 LNHNV and CDR2 YYDKDF (reference sequence).

This clonotype turned up a few times. A read error may account for a junction end that differs from germline. The V call is TRBV12-3 or TRBV12-4, the J call TRBJ2-3; 8 nucleotides align to TRBD1. This CDR3 is built from 15 residues. The CDR3 is CANSLTGGDADTQYF. CDR3 sequence (DNA): TGTGCCAACAGTTTAACAGGGGGAGACGCAGATACGCAGTATTTT.

Comment on this clonotype: The junction does not match germline at one end; this may be a read error. The V and J genes are TRBV10-3 and TRBJ2-3; perhaps TRBD1 as D (5 bases). Germline V CDR1 and CDR2: ENHRY, SYGVKD. CDR3 size: 13 residues. This CDR3 is CALSREGFDTQYF. CDR3 nucleotides: TGTGCCCTCAGCAGGGAAGGGTTTGATACGCAGTATTTT.

This clonotype occurred a few times. J is TRBJ2-5 and V is TRBV20-1; the match to TRBD2 covers 8 bases. V dropped 6 bases and J dropped 1; count of bases not matched to a gene: 10. Germline values: CDR1 DFQATT, CDR2 SNEGSKA (reference sequence). CDR3 length: 15 amino acids. CDR3 protein: CSAGRGKGGQETQYF. CDR3 nucleotide sequence: TGCAGTGCCGGGAGGGGCAAGGGGGGCCAAGAGACCCAGTACTTC.

This clonotype was seen ten or more times. This chain joins TRBV28 and TRBJ2-5, with 8 bases lining up with TRBD1. The germline gives CDR1 MDHEN, CDR2 SYDVKM. The CDR3 is made up of 14 amino acids. V gave up 4 bases and J gave up 4 bases; unmatched junction bases: 5. The CDR3 region has the DNA TGTGCCAGCAGTTCACAGGGGGTTCGAGAGACCCAGTACTTC. It is translated as CASSSQGVRETQYF.

This clonotype appeared many times. The genes are TRBV5-1 and TRBJ2-2; D not resolved. CDR1 SGHRS and CDR2 YFSETQ come from the germline V gene. V gave up 5 bases and J gave up 0 bases, with 14 bases separating them. CDR3 size: 16 residues. The CDR3 sequence is CASRDTGAANTGELFF. CDR3 nucleotides: TGCGCCAGCAGGGATACTGGTGCAGCGAACACCGGGGAGCTGTTTTTT.

Only a few counts were recorded for this clonotype. The rearrangement joins TRBV7-9 to TRBJ1-3, with unresolved D. CDR1 and CDR2 from the germline V gene are SEHNR and FQNEAQ (reference sequence). Trimming removed 1 base from V and 7 bases from J, with 8 bases in between. The length of the CDR3 is 13 residues. This CDR3 is CASSLGVENTIYF. The DNA for the CDR3 is TGTGCCAGCAGCTTAGGTGTGGAGAACACCATATATTTT.

This chain links TRBV9 with TRBJ1-1, with D maybe TRBD1 (6 bases). With 0 bases removed from V and 4 bases from J, the gap between germline ends came to 22 bases. The germline CDR1 and CDR2 sequences are SGDLS and YYNGEE. The CDR3 sequence is 18 residues long. This CDR3 reads CASSVVSRGGSEGTEAFF. The CDR3 DNA reads TGTGCCAGCAGCGTAGTTAGCAGGGGAGGAAGTGAGGGCACTGAAGCTTTCTTT.

This clonotype was seen a few times. The rearrangement links TRBV7-3 to TRBJ2-5; the D gene is possibly TRBD2 (6 bases). The ends were cut back, 5 bases at V and 1 base at J, with 11 bases in the middle. The CDR3 consists of 14 residues. Germline V gene data show CDR1 as SGHTA and CDR2 as FQGTGA. The CDR3 here is CASSPAGIQETQYF. The CDR3 DNA reads as TGTGCCAGCAGCCCTGCGGGGATCCAAGAGACCCAGTACTTC.

This chain uses TRBV4-1 with TRBJ2-7, with D unclear. Trimming removed 0 bases from V and 0 bases from J, with 12 bases in between. The CDR3 has 16 residues. The germline V gene encodes CDR1 MGHRA and CDR2 YSYEKL. The CDR3, as DNA: TGCGCCAGCAGCCAAGATCGAACAGCCTTCTCCTACGAGCAGTACTTC. Translating gives CASSQDRTAFSYEQYF.

This clonotype was picked up a small number of times. The chain links TRBV3-1 to TRBJ1-1; D uncertain. Germline loops: CDR1 LGHDT, CDR2 YNNKEL (reference sequence). With 5 bases removed from V and 1 base from J, the gap between germline ends came to 11 bases. The CDR3 contains 14 residues. CDR3 loop: CASSVVPENTEAFF. CDR3 nucleotide sequence: TGTGCCAGCAGCGTGGTACCCGAGAACACTGAAGCTTTCTTT. The entire variable domain, with the rest obtained from reference TRBV3-1 and TRBJ1-1, is as follows: DTAVSQTPKYLVTQMGNDKSIKCEQNLGHDTMYWYKQDSKKFLKIMFSYNNKELIINETVPNRFSPKSPDKAHLNLHINSLELGDSAVYFCASSVVPENTEAFFGQGTRLTVV.

This clonotype was seen only a few times. This sequence joins TRBV10-3 and TRBJ2-1; 7 bases line up with TRBD2. Germline V gene data show CDR1 as ENHRY and CDR2 as SYGVKD. The CDR3 covers 14 residues. V gave up 3 bases and J gave up 8 bases; unmatched junction bases: 7. CDR3 DNA: TGTGCCATCAGTGATAAGGGAGGGGTTGATGAGCAGTTCTTC. Its translation: CAISDKGGVDEQFF.

This sequence joins TRBV20-1 and TRBJ2-3, with 8 bases aligning to TRBD1. Germline loops: CDR1 DFQATT, CDR2 SNEGSKA (reference sequence). V gave up 6 bases and J gave up 3 bases; unmatched junction bases: 11. The length of the CDR3 is 15 residues. Here the CDR3 reads CSATEQGDVTDTQYF. The CDR3 DNA follows: TGCAGTGCCACGGAACAGGGGGATGTAACAGATACGCAGTATTTT.

The CDR3 coding sequence is TGTGCCAATACCAGGGAAGGATATGGCTACACCTTC. Its translation: CANTREGYGYTF. The J gene is TRBJ1-2, the V gene TRBV19, with D tentatively TRBD1 (5 bases). V dropped 10 bases and J dropped 5 bases, with 14 bases sitting between them. Germline-derived CDR1 and CDR2 are LNHDA and SQIVND (reference sequence). This CDR3 spans 12 amino acids.

This clonotype was detected a few times. One end of the junction varies from germline; a read error may be responsible. The chain links TRBV27 to TRBJ2-1, with D unclear. This CDR3 region has 12 residues. The germline V gene has CDR1 MNHEY and CDR2 SMNVEV (reference sequence). The CDR3 here is CASSAAYNGQFF. The CDR3 nucleotides read TGTGCCAGCAGTGCCGCCTACAATGGGCAGTTCTTC.

This clonotype showed up many times. The V and J genes are TRBV29-1 and TRBJ1-3; D is possibly TRBD1 (6 bases). Trimming removed 6 bases from V and 7 bases from J, with 13 bases in between. Germline CDR1 is SQVTM and CDR2 is ANQGSEA. This CDR3 region has 12 residues. DNA for the CDR3: TGCAGCGTCAGGGGACCGCCGAACACCATATATTTT. Its protein is CSVRGPPNTIYF.

In this sample, this clonotype turned up a few times. This chain links TRBV20-1 with TRBJ2-5, with 11 bases fitting TRBD2. Germline trimming cut 4 bases from V and 2 bases from J; bases unmatched to any gene: 6. Germline CDR1 is DFQATT and CDR2 is SNEGSKA (reference sequence). CDR3 length: 15 amino acids. The CDR3 here is CSAIGTSGEQETQYF. CDR3 nucleotides: TGCAGTGCTATAGGGACTAGCGGAGAACAAGAGACCCAGTACTTC.

This clonotype appeared many times. The chain uses TRBV28 and TRBJ2-2; D remains unclear. With 5 bases removed from V and 6 bases from J, the gap between germline ends came to 13 bases. CDR1 MDHEN and CDR2 SYDVKM come from the germline V gene. The CDR3 has 14 amino acids. In DNA, the CDR3 is TGTGCCAGCAGTCCGAGCCAACCCCCCGGGGAGCTGTTTTTT. This encodes CASSPSQPPGELFF.

This chain connects TRBV7-9 to TRBJ1-1; no reliable D call. V was clipped by 1 base and J by 3 bases, with 9 bases between them. Germline CDR1 and CDR2: SEHNR and FQNEAQ (reference sequence). The CDR3 contains 14 residues. CDR3 loop: CASSLVSQDTEAFF. The CDR3 DNA reads as TGTGCCAGCAGCTTAGTCTCCCAGGACACTGAAGCTTTCTTT.

V and J are TRBV6-6 and TRBJ2-7; TRBD2 aligns across 7 bases. Germline CDR1 and CDR2: MNHNY and SVGAGI (reference sequence). The CDR3 extends over 14 amino acids. Trimming cost V 5 bases and J 0 bases; bases outside gene matches: 4. CDR3 DNA: TGTGCCAGCAGTGGGATAGCGGGCTCCTACGAGCAGTACGTC. This sequence encodes CASSGIAGSYEQYV.

This sequence joins TRBV27 and TRBJ2-1; D unclear. V lost 6 bases and J lost 7, with 16 bases in between. This CDR3 region has 14 residues. Germline V gives CDR1 MNHEY, CDR2 SMNVEV (reference sequence). The CDR3: CASSPARLRNEQFF. Here the CDR3 DNA reads TGTGCCAGCAGCCCCGCGCGGTTAAGGAATGAGCAGTTCTTC.